The clone carrying this T cell receptor (beta chain) is called large based on its frequency. TCRdb reworked the 10x single-cell sequencing reads into one entry per CDR3 protein, no DNA. Listed are about 500 distinct CDR3 sequences; approximately 29% falls within the top ten. The record originates from a study of CD8 T cells in cerebrospinal fluid in Alzheimer's disease. Germline V gene data show CDR1 as LGHDT and CDR2 as YNNKEL (reference sequence). The CDR3 spans 12 residues. This chain links TRBV3-1 with TRBJ1-1. This TCR was sampled from a human donor with Alzheimer's disease. Sequenced material: cerebrospinal fluid. CDR3 protein: CASSQVHTEAFF.